This T cell receptor beta chain was sequenced for a study of T cell responses to AZD1222 COVID-19 vaccine. Here immunoSEQ multiplex PCR was the method, and the copy in TCRdb shows in-frame clones only, minus some. The sample includes under 150,000 clones, about 92% of them seen just once. Note on this clone: Antigen unknown.

The J segment lost 0 bases and the V segment lost 4 bases, leaving 4 bases of the junction unmatched. The CDR3 runs to 16 residues. Per the germline V gene, CDR1 is LNHDA and CDR2 is SQIVND (reference sequence). Study findings and constraints: Repertoire samples came only from after the peak T cell response. Clonal diversity was possibly underestimated, and white British individuals and females predominated among donors. Dominant at 160-218 and 743-854, vaccine-associated CD4 TCRs also spanned spike. When two AZD1222 doses had been given, Spike-specific TCR breadth and depth rose.

This chain connects TRBV19 to TRBJ1-5, with TRBD1 matching 9 bases. This TCR derives from an adult in good health. The material was peripheral blood, obtained on day 0 of AZD1222 vaccination. The CDR3 loop reads CASSRDRENSNQPQHF. The DNA of the CDR3 is TGTGCCAGTAGTAGGGACAGGGAAAATAGCAATCAGCCCCAGCATTTT.